This T cell receptor (beta chain) was recorded in a study of blood T cell repertoires in COVID-19. Overall study: The study drew acute and convalescent COVID-19 samples from the United States, Italy and Spain. From T cells, B-cell-depleted T cells, or PBMCs came the material, which was cDNA or gDNA.

Germline CDR1 is SGHKS and CDR2 is YYEKEE (reference sequence). This CDR3 is 15 amino acids long. Trimming took off 0 bases at V and 4 bases at J, with 11 bases between the two ends. Original processing notes: Counts of nucleated cells, estimated from reference gene primer amplification, were obtained. Here immunoSEQ multiplex PCR was the method, and the copy in TCRdb shows in-frame clones only, minus some. The DNA was the basis for D and trimming; V, J and clone size are from that table. The table shows around 200,000 clones, with over 70% occurring only once. This rearrangement joins TRBV5-5 to TRBJ2-1; no clear D gene. Sequencing was carried out using peripheral blood. The receptor was derived from a woman aged 65 to 85 with acute or convalescent COVID-19. The CDR3 reads CASSLGANRYNEQFF. The CDR3 bases are TGTGCCAGCAGCTTGGGGGCGAACAGATACAATGAGCAGTTCTTC.